This is a list of T cell receptor beta chains from one sample in a study of OX40 agonist ivuxolimab in advanced cancers. Sequencing was performed with immunoSEQ multiplex PCR; in TCRdb, only in-frame clones are kept and a portion is missing. The table records over 65,000 clones, under 90% of them present only once. This sample comprised CD4+ or CD8+ T cells sorted from blood, obtained in a trial of the OX40 agonist ivuxolimab. The origin of the receptors is an adult with an advanced solid tumor such as melanoma, head and neck, liver or kidney cancer. Each CDR3 is given with its conserved first and last residue. The D gene is left open where the match is weak.

- TRBV27 CASSLYGVLRGSGANVLTF
- TRBV28 CASSRPGASQPQHF
- TRBV7-9 CASSLMTGRGDSNQPQHF
TRBD1 TRBV11-2 CASSSVNRGVLGYEQYF
- TRBV7-2 CASSFQLYNEQFF